These 32 T cell receptor beta chains came from one sample sequenced in a study of T-cell memory formation after mild COVID-19. Using its own MiXCR run on the 5' RACE reads, TCRdb lists one record per CDR3 protein. The profile shows 300,000 or so distinct CDR3 sequences, roughly 15% of them singletons. Sample: PBMCs or a T cell subset sorted from them (not recorded which). The receptors originated from a young man who had mild COVID-19 (a few samples of this study predate the infection). Cell type and time point are not known.

This chain joins TRBV20-1 and TRBJ1-6; 12 positions agree with TRBD1. This CDR3 spans 17 amino acids. Germline values: CDR1 DFQATT, CDR2 SNEGSKA (reference sequence). V dropped 5 bases and J dropped 6; count of bases not matched to a gene: 11. CDR3 bases: TGCAGTGCTTGGGACAGGGGGCAAATGGCGTCTAATTCACCCCTCCACTTT. This sequence encodes CSAWDRGQMASNSPLHF.

This chain's CDR3 is CASSQDAGFYGYTF. The DNA of the CDR3 is TGTGCCAGCAGCCAAGATGCGGGGTTCTATGGCTACACCTTC. This chain connects TRBV3-1 to TRBJ1-2, with D unclear. The germline CDR1 and CDR2 sequences are LGHDT and YNNKEL (reference sequence). The CDR3 spans 14 residues. Trimming left V 0 bases short and J 4 bases short, with 9 bases between.

V is TRBV11-2 and J is TRBJ1-2; D gene unclear. V lost 1 base to trimming and J lost 4 bases, with 10 bases between them. The CDR3 consists of 14 residues. The V gene's germline CDR1 is SGHAT and CDR2 FQNNGV. The DNA for the CDR3 is TGTGCCAGCAGCTTAGCCCTCAGTTCCTATGGCTACACCTTC. It yields the protein CASSLALSSYGYTF.

The chain combines TRBV6-2 or TRBV6-3 with TRBJ1-2, with 9 positions matching TRBD1. The CDR3 extends over 15 amino acids. V gave up 2 bases and J gave up 7 bases; unmatched junction bases: 8. Germline V gives CDR1 MNHEY, CDR2 SVGEGT. CDR3 bases: TGTGCCAGCAGTTACCGGGGACAGGGCACAGTTGGCTACACCTTC. Translation: CASSYRGQGTVGYTF.

In its sample, this clonotype was seen a few times. This chain links TRBV5-1 with TRBJ2-3; 7 nucleotides align to TRBD2. The CDR3 is made up of 15 amino acids. After removal of 7 bases from V and 3 bases from J, the junction contained 11 bases not matched to a gene. From germline, CDR1 is SGHRS and CDR2 YFSETQ. CDR3 nucleotide sequence: TGCGCCAGCGGGGAGGGGCTCACGGGAACAGATACGCAGTATTTT. Residues: CASGEGLTGTDTQYF.

This clonotype was seen a few times. The junction and the germline gene differ at one end; a read error may be behind it. The CDR3 spells CASSYLGDADF. The CDR3 nucleotides are TGTGCCAGCAGTTATCTAGGGGATGCCGACTTC. V gene TRBV6-2 or TRBV6-3 combines with J gene TRBJ1-2, with a weak D call TRBD1 (5 bases). The CDR3 has 11 residues. CDR1 is MNHEY and CDR2 is SVGEGT in the germline V gene.

The V and J genes are TRBV5-5 and TRBJ1-2; TRBD1 might be the D (6 bases). V lost 7 bases and J lost 4, with 11 bases in between. The CDR3 covers 12 residues. Germline lookup yields CDR1 SGHKS and CDR2 YYEKEE (reference sequence). The CDR3 here is CASRQDRYGYTF. The DNA for the CDR3 is TGTGCCAGCCGACAGGACCGCTATGGCTACACCTTC.

This clonotype came up a few times. The chain's CDR3 is CASSPNLNGPQHF. In DNA, the CDR3 is TGTGCCAGCAGCCCCAATCTTAATGGGCCCCAGCATTTT. V usage is TRBV11-2 and J usage is TRBJ1-5; D is ambiguous. There are 13 residues in the CDR3. V was clipped by 5 bases and J by 9 bases, with 14 bases between them. Germline loops: CDR1 SGHAT, CDR2 FQNNGV.

This rearrangement joins TRBV5-5 to TRBJ1-2, with TRBD1 identical over 7 bases. Germline V gene data show CDR1 as SGHKS and CDR2 as YYEKEE (reference sequence). The V and J ends lost 0 bases and 2 bases, in that order; junction bases with no gene match: 7. The CDR3 loop spans 16 amino acids. The CDR3 sequence is CASSLGGGSGNYGYTF. Written as DNA, the CDR3 is TGTGCCAGCAGCTTGGGAGGGGGCTCTGGAAACTATGGCTACACCTTC. The variable domain in full, with the rest retrieved from reference TRBV5-5 and TRBJ1-2, is DAGVTQSPTHLIKTRGQQVTLRCSPISGHKSVSWYQQVLGQGPQFIFQYYEKEERGRGNFPDRFSARQFPNYSSELNVNALLLGDSALYLCASSLGGGSGNYGYTFGSGTRLTVV.

There are a few counts of this clonotype. The CDR3 sequence is CASSVAWNTEAFF. In nucleotides, the CDR3 is TGTGCCAGCAGCGTAGCGTGGAACACTGAAGCTTTCTTT. J is TRBJ1-1 and V is TRBV9; D unclear. The CDR3 runs 13 residues. V lost 0 bases and J lost 1, with 4 bases in between. The V gene's germline CDR1 is SGDLS and CDR2 YYNGEE.

In this sample, this clonotype turned up a few times. The chain links TRBV20-1 to TRBJ1-2; D is perhaps TRBD1 (5 bases). Germline loops: CDR1 DFQATT, CDR2 SNEGSKA (reference sequence). The CDR3 is 12 residues long. V dropped 3 bases and J dropped 1 base, with 6 bases sitting between them. For the CDR3, the DNA is TGCAGTGCTAGGGACAATAACTATGGCTACACCTTC. It specifies CSARDNNYGYTF.

This rearrangement joins TRBV10-2 to TRBJ1-2, with TRBD1 identical over 10 bases. This CDR3 spans 16 amino acids. Per germline, CDR1 WSHSY and CDR2 SAAADI. The ends lost 3 bases at V and 3 bases at J; junction bases unmatched: 7. The CDR3 is CASSDTRTGGYYGYTF. CDR3 coding DNA: TGCGCCAGCAGTGACACAAGGACAGGGGGGTACTATGGCTACACCTTC.

The rearrangement uses TRBV7-9 and TRBJ1-5; D perhaps matches TRBD1 (5 bases). Germline V CDR1 and CDR2: SEHNR, FQNEAQ (reference sequence). V shed 1 base and J shed 5 bases, with 12 bases lying between them. CDR3 size: 15 residues. The CDR3: CASSLGGGADQPQHF. The CDR3 bases are TGTGCCAGCAGCTTAGGGGGTGGGGCGGATCAGCCCCAGCATTTT.

This clonotype was counted a few times. CDR3 region: CASSIDPDRTYEQYF. CDR3 DNA sequence: TGTGCCAGTAGTATAGACCCTGACAGGACCTACGAGCAGTACTTC. The chain uses TRBV19 and TRBJ2-7; D perhaps matches TRBD1 (6 bases). CDR1 LNHDA and CDR2 SQIVND come from the germline V gene (reference sequence). The V end was cut by 0 bases, the J end by 2 bases, with 11 bases between. This CDR3 spans 15 amino acids.

This chain uses TRBV7-8 with TRBJ2-1, with 12 bases lining up with TRBD2. Trimming at V came to 2 bases and at J to 0 bases, leaving 5 bases not matched to a gene. CDR1 and CDR2 from the germline V gene are SGHVS and FQNEAQ. The CDR3 spans 18 residues. The CDR3 DNA reads as TGTGCCAGCAGCTTATTGGGACTAGCGGGTAGCTCCTACAATGAGCAGTTCTTC. It encodes CASSLLGLAGSSYNEQFF. The variable domain in full, completed from reference TRBV7-8 and TRBJ2-1, reads GAGVSQSPRYKVAKRGQDVALRCDPISGHVSLFWYQQALGQGPEFLTYFQNEAQLDKSGLPSDRFFAERPEGSVSTLKIQRTQQEDSAVYLCASSLLGLAGSSYNEQFFGPGTRLTVL.

The CDR3 DNA sequence: TGCGCCAGCAGCGAGGTTACCGGGGAGCTGTTTTTT. The encoded protein is CASSEVTGELFF. This chain links TRBV5-1 with TRBJ2-2; D is undetermined. Germline CDR1 reads SGHRS; CDR2 reads YFSETQ. V lost 4 bases to trimming and J lost 5 bases, with 6 bases between them. The CDR3 length is 12 residues.

The V and J genes are TRBV7-6 and TRBJ2-1; TRBD1 agrees at 7 bases. The CDR3 consists of 12 residues. Germline V gene lookup returns CDR1 SGHVS and CDR2 FNYEAQ. The trim removed 4 bases at V and 9 bases at J, leaving 3 bases unmatched. CDR3 in DNA: TGTGCCAGCAGCTCTGGACAGGTTGAGCAGTTCTTC. It encodes CASSSGQVEQFF.

The sample holds a few counts of this clonotype. The rearrangement uses TRBV7-3 and TRBJ2-3; D might be TRBD2 (6 bases). The CDR3 is 15 residues long. V was clipped by 0 bases and J by 4 bases, with 11 bases between them. Looked up from germline, CDR1 is SGHTA and CDR2 is FQGTGA. The chain's CDR3 is CASSLTSGVADTQYF. DNA for the CDR3: TGTGCCAGCAGCTTAACGTCGGGGGTGGCAGATACGCAGTATTTT.

A few counts support this clonotype. The V call is TRBV28, the J call TRBJ2-5; the D is unclear. V shed 7 bases and J shed 4 bases, with 13 bases lying between them. This CDR3 spans 13 amino acids. CDR1 MDHEN and CDR2 SYDVKM come from the germline V gene. The chain's CDR3 is CASNERMIETQYF. In DNA, the CDR3 is TGTGCCAGCAATGAAAGGATGATAGAGACCCAGTACTTC.

This clonotype was observed many times. The rearrangement links TRBV25-1 to TRBJ2-2; D might be TRBD2 (6 bases). V was cut by 6 bases and J by 5 bases, with 13 bases left in between. The CDR3 sequence is 14 residues long. Per the germline V gene, CDR1 is MGHDK and CDR2 is SYGVNS. CDR3 region: CASSPVGGTGELFF. The CDR3 nucleotides read TGTGCCAGCAGCCCCGTGGGGGGAACCGGGGAGCTGTTTTTT.

V gene TRBV23-1 combines with J gene TRBJ2-2; tentatively, D is TRBD1 (5 bases). TRBV23-1 belongs to the ORF category, with a function that is uncertain. There are 15 residues in the CDR3. Trimming stripped 6 bases from V and 0 bases from J, with 11 bases between. The CDR3 nucleotides are TGCGCCAGCAGGCCAACCAGGGCGAACACCGGGGAGCTGTTTTTT. It specifies CASRPTRANTGELFF.

This clonotype was recorded at least ten times. At one of its ends the junction is not consistent with the germline gene, which may arise from a read error. The chain joins TRBV7-3 to TRBJ2-5, with D possibly matching TRBD1 (5 bases). Germline assignment: CDR1 SGHTA and CDR2 FQGTGA. The CDR3 has 13 amino acids. This CDR3 reads CASSSQGQETQYF. DNA for the CDR3: TGCGCCAGCAGCTCCCAGGGCCAAGAGACCCAGTACTTC.

This clonotype has only a few counts. This rearrangement joins TRBV11-2 to TRBJ2-2, with D possibly being TRBD2 (5 bases). The V end lost 6 bases, the J end lost 5 bases, and 16 bases lay between the germline ends. The CDR3 extends over 15 amino acids. CDR1 is SGHAT, CDR2 FQNNGV, per germline. The CDR3 coding sequence is TGTGCCAGCAGTTTGTCACGCGAGGGAACCGGGGAGCTGTTTTTT. As protein: CASSLSREGTGELFF. The full variable domain, with the rest looked up from reference TRBV11-2 and TRBJ2-2, is EAGVAQSPRYKIIEKRQSVAFWCNPISGHATLYWYQQILGQGPKLLIQFQNNGVVDDSQLPKDRFSAERLKGVDSTLKIQPAKLEDSAVYLCASSLSREGTGELFFGEGSRLTVL.

This clonotype has more than one count but fewer than ten. The rearrangement links TRBV21-1 to TRBJ1-4. TRBV21-1 is labeled a pseudogene. This CDR3 contains 11 residues. The CDR3: CASAHNEKLFF. The CDR3 DNA follows: TGTGCCAGCGCCCATAATGAAAAACTGTTTTTT.

The V call is TRBV7-9, the J call TRBJ2-1; D uncertain. The V end was cut by 4 bases, the J end by 4 bases, with 8 bases between. CDR1 and CDR2 (germline): SEHNR, FQNEAQ (reference sequence). CDR3 length: 13 amino acids. DNA for the CDR3: TGTGCCAGCAGCTCCTCCCCATACAATGAGCAGTTCTTC. The encoded protein is CASSSSPYNEQFF.

The sample holds a few counts of this clonotype. J is TRBJ2-3 and V is TRBV7-6, with 8 bases lining up with TRBD1. The CDR3 spans 15 residues. J lost 2 bases, V lost 5 bases, and 6 bases had no gene match. Looked up from germline, CDR1 is SGHVS and CDR2 is FNYEAQ. CDR3: CASSLRDRYTDTQYF. CDR3 DNA: TGTGCCAGCAGCCTCCGGGACAGGTACACAGATACGCAGTATTTT.

The V and J genes are TRBV12-3 or TRBV12-4 and TRBJ2-7, with D possibly called TRBD1 or TRBD2 (5 bases each). The CDR3 has 16 residues. Deletions cut 5 bases from V and 0 bases from J, with 17 bases between. CDR3 DNA sequence: TGTGCCAGCAGTGGGACCCTGCTTTCGAGCTCCTACGAGCAGTACTTC. This encodes CASSGTLLSSSYEQYF.

The chain uses TRBV6-2 or TRBV6-3 and TRBJ2-1; D remains unclear. With 6 bases removed from V and 7 bases from J, the gap between germline ends came to 13 bases. The CDR3 runs to 13 residues. Germline V CDR1 and CDR2: MNHEY, SVGEGT. The CDR3 loop reads CASSFVPSNEQFF. The CDR3 bases are TGTGCCAGCAGCTTCGTGCCCTCTAATGAGCAGTTCTTC.

CDR3 sequence reads: CATGASPGTEAFF. CDR3 sequence (DNA): TGTGCCACGGGGGCTAGTCCGGGAACTGAAGCTTTCTTT. The V gene is TRBV27, the J gene TRBJ1-1; weak D call: TRBD1 (6 bases). The ends were cut back, 10 bases at V and 5 bases at J, with 17 bases in the middle. The germline V gene has CDR1 MNHEY and CDR2 SMNVEV (reference sequence). This CDR3 region has 13 residues.

V is TRBV10-3 and J is TRBJ1-6; D is possibly TRBD1 (5 bases). CDR1 and CDR2 from the germline V gene are ENHRY and SYGVKD. Trimming cost V 5 bases and J 5 bases, with 10 bases left between them. The CDR3 spans 14 residues. CDR3: CAISRTLNNSPLHF. The CDR3 DNA sequence: TGTGCCATCAGTCGGACACTTAATAATTCACCCCTCCACTTT.

This clonotype has only a few counts. The J gene is TRBJ2-6, the V gene TRBV5-1; no firm D call. The germline V and J ends were trimmed by 3 bases and 0 bases, with 7 bases remaining between them. Per the germline V gene, CDR1 is SGHRS and CDR2 is YFSETQ. The CDR3 runs 15 residues. The CDR3 reads CASSSQSSGANVLTF. The CDR3, as DNA: TGCGCCAGCAGCTCCCAGAGCTCTGGGGCCAACGTCCTGACTTTC.

Turning to this clonotype: A single base separates this from a much larger clone, so it may be a read error. The CDR3 DNA sequence: TGTGCCAGCAGGCGGGACGGGAACACTGAAGCTTTCTTT. It is translated as CASRRDGNTEAFF. The V and J genes are TRBV6-5 and TRBJ1-1; perhaps TRBD1 as D (5 bases). V dropped 6 bases and J dropped 1 base, with 9 bases sitting between them. The CDR3 covers 13 residues. CDR1 is MNHEY, CDR2 SVGAGI, per germline.